The clone carrying this T cell receptor (beta chain) was picked up a small number of times. Its antigen is currently unknown. These data are taken from a study of T-cell memory formation after mild COVID-19. Findings of the study overall: There was a balanced CD4/CD8 profile in clones contracting day 15 to 85, and later expanders leaned CD4+.

The CDR3 length is 16 residues. The trim removed 6 bases at V and 2 bases at J, leaving 5 bases unmatched. A single record per CDR3 protein comes from TCRdb applying MiXCR to the 5' RACE reads. This sample has 250,000 to 350,000 distinct CDR3 sequences, with 15% to 20% found just once. V is TRBV12-3 or TRBV12-4 and J is TRBJ1-4; 11 bases map to TRBD1. What was sequenced was PBMCs or a T cell subset sorted from them (not recorded which). This TCR was recovered from a man aged 18 to 35 who had mild COVID-19 (a few samples of this study predate the infection). Cell type and time point are not known. The CDR3 region is CASRRDRGMTNEKLFF. CDR3 nucleotides: TGTGCCAGCAGACGGGACAGGGGGATGACTAATGAAAAACTGTTTTTT.